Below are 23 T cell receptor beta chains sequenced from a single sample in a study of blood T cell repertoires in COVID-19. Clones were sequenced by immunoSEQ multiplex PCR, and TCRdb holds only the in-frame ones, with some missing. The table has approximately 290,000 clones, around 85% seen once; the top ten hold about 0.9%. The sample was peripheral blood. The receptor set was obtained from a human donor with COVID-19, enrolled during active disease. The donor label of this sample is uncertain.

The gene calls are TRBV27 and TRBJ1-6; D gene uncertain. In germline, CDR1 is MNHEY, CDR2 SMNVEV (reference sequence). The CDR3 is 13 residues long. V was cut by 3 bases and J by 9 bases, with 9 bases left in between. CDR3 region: CASSLRESSPLHF. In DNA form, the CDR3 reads TGTGCCAGCAGTTTGAGAGAAAGTTCACCCCTCCACTTT.

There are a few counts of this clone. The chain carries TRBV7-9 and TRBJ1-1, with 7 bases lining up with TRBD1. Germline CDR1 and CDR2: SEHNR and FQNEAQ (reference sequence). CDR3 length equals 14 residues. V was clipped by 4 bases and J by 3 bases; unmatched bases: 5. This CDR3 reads CASSSSGGYTEAFF. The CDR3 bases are TGTGCCAGCAGCTCCTCAGGGGGGTACACTGAAGCTTTCTTT.

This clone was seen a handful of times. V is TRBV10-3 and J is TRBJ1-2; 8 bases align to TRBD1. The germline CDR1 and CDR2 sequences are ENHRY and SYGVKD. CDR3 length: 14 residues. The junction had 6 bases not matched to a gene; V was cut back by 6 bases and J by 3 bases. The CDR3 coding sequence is TGTGCCATCAGCCGGACAGGGAAGGACTATGGCTACACCTTC. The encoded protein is CAISRTGKDYGYTF.

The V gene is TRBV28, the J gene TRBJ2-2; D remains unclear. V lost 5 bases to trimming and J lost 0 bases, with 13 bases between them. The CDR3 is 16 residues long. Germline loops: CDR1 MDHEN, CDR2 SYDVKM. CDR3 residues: CASSRPLSPNTGELFF. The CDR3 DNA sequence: TGTGCCAGCAGTCGCCCCCTGAGTCCGAACACCGGGGAGCTGTTTTTT.

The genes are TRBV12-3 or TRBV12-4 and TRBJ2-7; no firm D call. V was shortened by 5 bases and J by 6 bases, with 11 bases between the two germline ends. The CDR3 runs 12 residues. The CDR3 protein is CASSRDSPEQYF. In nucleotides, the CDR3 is TGTGCCAGCAGTCGAGATTCACCCGAGCAGTACTTC.

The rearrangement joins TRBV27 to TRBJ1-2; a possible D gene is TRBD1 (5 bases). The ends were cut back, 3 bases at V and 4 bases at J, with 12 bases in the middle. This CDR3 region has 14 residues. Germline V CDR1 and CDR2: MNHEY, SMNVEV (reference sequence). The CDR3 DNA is TGTGCCAGCAGTTTCTCGGGGGGAGGCTATGGCTACACCTTC. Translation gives CASSFSGGGYGYTF.

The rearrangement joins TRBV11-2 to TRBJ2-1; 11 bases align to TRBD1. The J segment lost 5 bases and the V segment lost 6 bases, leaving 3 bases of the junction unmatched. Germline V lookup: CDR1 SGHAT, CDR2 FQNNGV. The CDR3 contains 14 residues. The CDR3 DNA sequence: TGTGCCAGCAGTGTGGACAGGGGGCACAATGAGCAGTTCTTC. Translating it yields CASSVDRGHNEQFF.

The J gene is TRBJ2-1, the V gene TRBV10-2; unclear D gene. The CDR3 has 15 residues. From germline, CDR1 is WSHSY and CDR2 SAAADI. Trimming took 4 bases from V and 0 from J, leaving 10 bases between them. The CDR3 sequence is CASSGPRDSYNEQFF. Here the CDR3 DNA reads TGCGCCAGCAGTGGTCCGCGAGACTCCTACAATGAGCAGTTCTTC.

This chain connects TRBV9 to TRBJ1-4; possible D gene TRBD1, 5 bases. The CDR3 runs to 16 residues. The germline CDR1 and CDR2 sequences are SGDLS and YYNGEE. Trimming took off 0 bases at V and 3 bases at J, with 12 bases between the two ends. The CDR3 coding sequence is TGTGCCAGCAGCGTAGCGAGCCAGGGTGCTAATGAAAAACTGTTTTTT. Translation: CASSVASQGANEKLFF.

CDR3 sequence reads: CASRGREANTEAFF. The CDR3, as DNA: TGTGCCAGCAGGGGCAGGGAGGCCAACACTGAAGCTTTCTTT. The chain joins TRBV6-5 to TRBJ1-1; tentative D call: TRBD1 (5 bases). V lost 6 bases and J lost 2, with 13 bases in between. The CDR3 extends over 14 amino acids. CDR1 and CDR2 from the germline V gene are MNHEY and SVGAGI.

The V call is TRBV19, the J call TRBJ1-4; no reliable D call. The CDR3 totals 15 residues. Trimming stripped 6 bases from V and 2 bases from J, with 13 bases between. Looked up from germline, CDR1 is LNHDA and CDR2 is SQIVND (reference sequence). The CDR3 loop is CASSLPGATNEKLFF. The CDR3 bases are TGTGCCAGTAGCCTCCCAGGCGCGACTAATGAAAAACTGTTTTTT.

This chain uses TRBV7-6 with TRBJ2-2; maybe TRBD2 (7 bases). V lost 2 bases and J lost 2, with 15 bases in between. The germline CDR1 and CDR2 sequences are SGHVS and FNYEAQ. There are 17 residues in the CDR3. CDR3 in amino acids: CASSLTSGGPNTGELFF. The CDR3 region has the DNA TGTGCCAGCAGCTTAACTTCCGGGGGGCCAAACACCGGGGAGCTGTTTTTT.

The chain's CDR3 is CARSLVLHEQYF. The CDR3 region has the DNA TGTGCCAGAAGCTTGGTACTCCACGAGCAGTACTTC. The V gene is TRBV5-3, the J gene TRBJ2-7, with D hard to call. TRBV5-3 is an ORF; its function is uncertain. With 0 bases removed from V and 5 bases from J, the gap between germline ends came to 6 bases. The CDR3 totals 12 residues.

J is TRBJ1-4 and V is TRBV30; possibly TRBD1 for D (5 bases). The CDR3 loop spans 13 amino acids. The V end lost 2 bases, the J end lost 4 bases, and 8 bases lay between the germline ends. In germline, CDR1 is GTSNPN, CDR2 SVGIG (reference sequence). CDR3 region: CAWSYQGNEKLFF. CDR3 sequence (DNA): TGTGCCTGGAGTTATCAGGGTAATGAAAAACTGTTTTTT.

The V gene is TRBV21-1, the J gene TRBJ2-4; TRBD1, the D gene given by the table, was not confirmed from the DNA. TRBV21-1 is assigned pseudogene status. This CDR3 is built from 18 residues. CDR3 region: CASSKGWQGALAKNIQYF. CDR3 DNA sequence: TGTGCCAGCAGCAAAGGGTGGCAGGGGGCGTTGGCCAAAAACATTCAGTACTTC.

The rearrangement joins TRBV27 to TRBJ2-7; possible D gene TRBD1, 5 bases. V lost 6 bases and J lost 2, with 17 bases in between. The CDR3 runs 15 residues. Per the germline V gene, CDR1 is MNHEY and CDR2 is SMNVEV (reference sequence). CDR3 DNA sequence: TGTGCCAGCAGGGCGACAGAAATCCTGACCTACGAGCAGTACTTC. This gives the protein CASRATEILTYEQYF.

The CDR3 loop is CASSRSPPRQGGEKLFF. Written as DNA, the CDR3 is TGCGCCAGCAGCCGGTCCCCCCCGCGACAGGGAGGTGAAAAACTGTTTTTT. V is TRBV5-1 and J is TRBJ1-4; 7 positions agree with TRBD1. The CDR3 has 17 amino acids. CDR1 SGHRS and CDR2 YFSETQ come from the germline V gene. J was trimmed by 7 bases and V by 4 bases; bases with no gene match: 16.

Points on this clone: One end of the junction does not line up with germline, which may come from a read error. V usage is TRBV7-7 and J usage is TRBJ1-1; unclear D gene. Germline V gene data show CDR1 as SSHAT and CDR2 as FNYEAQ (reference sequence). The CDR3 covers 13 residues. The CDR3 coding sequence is TGTGCTAGCAGCTTAAACAGCAACACTGAAGCTTTCTTT. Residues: CASSLNSNTEAFF.

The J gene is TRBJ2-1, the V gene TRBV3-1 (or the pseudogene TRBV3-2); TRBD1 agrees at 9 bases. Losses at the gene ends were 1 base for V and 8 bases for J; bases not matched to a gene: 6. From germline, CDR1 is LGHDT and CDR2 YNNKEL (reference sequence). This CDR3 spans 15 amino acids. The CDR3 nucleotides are TGTGCCAGCAGCCAAGCGGGACAGGGTATTTATGAGCAGTTCTTC. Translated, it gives CASSQAGQGIYEQFF.

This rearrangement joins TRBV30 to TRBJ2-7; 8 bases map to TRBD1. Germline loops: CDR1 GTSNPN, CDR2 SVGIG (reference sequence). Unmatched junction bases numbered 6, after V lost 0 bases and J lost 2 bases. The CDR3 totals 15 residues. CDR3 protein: CAWSVGGTGTYEQYF. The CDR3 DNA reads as TGTGCCTGGAGTGTCGGTGGGACAGGAACCTACGAGCAGTACTTC.

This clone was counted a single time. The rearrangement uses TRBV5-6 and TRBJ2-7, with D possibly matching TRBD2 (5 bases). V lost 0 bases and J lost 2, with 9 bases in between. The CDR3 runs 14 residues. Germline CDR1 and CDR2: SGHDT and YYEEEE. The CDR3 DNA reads TGTGCCAGCAGCTTGGGGGGAGTTACCTACGAGCAGTACTTC. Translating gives CASSLGGVTYEQYF.

The CDR3 sequence is CASSQAGPLEKLFF. CDR3 bases: TGTGCCAGCAGCCAGGCAGGGCCTCTTGAAAAACTGTTTTTT. This chain joins TRBV7-2 and TRBJ1-4; D possibly corresponds to TRBD1 (5 bases). V gave up 5 bases and J gave up 7 bases, with 14 bases separating them. CDR3 length: 14 amino acids. Germline CDR1 reads SGHTA; CDR2 reads FQGNSA.

DNA for the CDR3: TGTGCCAGCAGCTTAAACGGAGCGGGAGCCCCCCCAGATACGCAGTATTTT. Translated, it gives CASSLNGAGAPPDTQYF. V and J are TRBV7-2 and TRBJ2-3, with 8 bases identical to TRBD2. Per germline, CDR1 SGHTA and CDR2 FQGNSA. The CDR3 totals 17 residues. V was pared by 2 bases and J by 4 bases, with 11 bases of the junction left unmatched. Supplemented by reference TRBV7-2 and TRBJ2-3, the full variable domain reads GAGVSQSPSNKVTEKGKDVELRCDPISGHTALYWYRQSLGQGLEFLIYFQGNSAPDKSGLPSDRFSAERTGGSVSTLTIQRTQQEDSAVYLCASSLNGAGAPPDTQYFGPGTRLTVL.